The 16 T cell receptor beta chains below were found in one sample sequenced in a study of response to subunit inactivated influenza vaccine. MiXCR, applied by TCRdb to the RT-PCR reads, yields one record per CDR3 protein. The repertoire holds roughly 170,000 distinct CDR3 sequences, with approximately 9.2% as singletons. The specimen was non-naive T cells sorted from PBMCs, collected on the day of vaccination. Source of these receptors: a man aged 45-65 years who received an inactivated influenza vaccine.

This clonotype has more than one count but fewer than ten. The V and J genes are TRBV4-2 and TRBJ2-7; perhaps TRBD1 as D (6 bases). This CDR3 region has 13 residues. The germline gives CDR1 LGHNA, CDR2 YNFKEQ. V was pared by 1 base and J by 3 bases, with 7 bases between. This CDR3 reads CASSQGGGYEQYF. CDR3 DNA: TGTGCCAGCAGCCAAGGAGGGGGCTACGAGCAGTACTTC.

This clonotype appeared many times. This rearrangement joins TRBV7-6 to TRBJ2-7; D possibly corresponds to TRBD1 (6 bases). The V and J ends lost 0 bases and 1 base respectively, with 10 bases between them. CDR1 is SGHVS and CDR2 is FNYEAQ in the germline V gene. This CDR3 has 15 residues. The CDR3 region is CASSLAKGESYEQYF. The CDR3, as DNA: TGTGCCAGCAGCTTAGCGAAGGGGGAGTCCTACGAGCAGTACTTC. The full variable domain, rest sourced from reference TRBV7-6 and TRBJ2-7, is GAGVSQSPRYKVTKRGQDVALRCDPISGHVSLYWYRQALGQGPEFLTYFNYEAQQDKSGLPNDRFSAERPEGSISTLTIQRTEQRDSAMYRCASSLAKGESYEQYFGPGTRLTVT.

A few counts support this clonotype. The V and J genes are TRBV5-1 and TRBJ2-7; possible D gene TRBD1, 6 bases. V was pared by 7 bases and J by 1 base, with 12 bases between. The germline V gene has CDR1 SGHRS and CDR2 YFSETQ. CDR3 length: 13 amino acids. The CDR3 bases are TGCGCCAGCCGATCGACAGGATCCTACGAGCAGTACTTC. Encoded protein: CASRSTGSYEQYF.

The sample holds a few counts of this clonotype. The chain is built from TRBV7-8 and TRBJ2-7, with D hard to call. Germline values: CDR1 SGHVS, CDR2 FQNEAQ. The CDR3 covers 13 residues. V was pared by 3 bases and J by 5 bases, with 11 bases between. The CDR3 DNA sequence: TGTGCCAGCAGCTTTTCCAGGAACCACGAGCAGTACTTC. Protein: CASSFSRNHEQYF.

This clonotype has a count of ten or more. The chain is built from TRBV6-1 and TRBJ1-1; TRBD1 is a possible D gene (5 bases). The CDR3 sequence is 15 residues long. Germline V gene data show CDR1 as MNHNS and CDR2 as SASEGT. Between the trimmed V and J ends, which lost 8 bases and 2 bases, there was a span of 18 bases. The CDR3 region is CASHAAGRGNTEAFF. Written as DNA, the CDR3 is TGTGCCAGCCACGCGGCTGGGAGGGGAAACACTGAAGCTTTCTTT.

CDR3 DNA: TGTGCCAGCAGCGTAGGACTAGCGGGAGCAGATACGCAGTATTTT. Its translation is CASSVGLAGADTQYF. This chain links TRBV5-4 with TRBJ2-3; 13 bases match TRBD2. V gave up 4 bases and J gave up 4 bases; unmatched junction bases: 3. The CDR3 has 15 amino acids. Germline CDR1 and CDR2: SGHNT and YYREEE (reference sequence).

This clonotype was detected only a few times. V is TRBV3-1 and J is TRBJ2-2; a possible D gene is TRBD1 (5 bases). Per the germline V gene, CDR1 is LGHDT and CDR2 is YNNKEL (reference sequence). The ends were cut back, 2 bases at V and 7 bases at J, with 11 bases in the middle. The CDR3 has 14 amino acids. The CDR3 bases are TGTGCCAGCAGCCAAAAAGGGGTGAGCGGGGAGCTGTTTTTT. It yields the protein CASSQKGVSGELFF.

This clonotype was seen many times. The V gene is TRBV5-1, the J gene TRBJ2-1; 15 bases line up with TRBD2. Germline-derived CDR1 and CDR2 are SGHRS and YFSETQ. The CDR3 runs to 15 residues. The junction had 3 bases not matched to a gene; V was cut back by 2 bases and J by 9 bases. CDR3 nucleotide sequence: TGCGCCAGCAGCTTCGGGACTAGCGGGGGGAGTGAGCAGTTCTTC. It is translated as CASSFGTSGGSEQFF.

This clonotype was counted ten times or more. The chain carries TRBV18 and TRBJ1-4; D uncertain. V was trimmed by 2 bases and J by 2 bases, leaving 6 bases between them. CDR3 length: 14 residues. The germline V gene encodes CDR1 KGHSH and CDR2 LQKENI. The CDR3 protein is CASSPRDTNEKLFF. The CDR3 bases are TGTGCCAGCTCACCAAGGGATACTAATGAAAAACTGTTTTTT.

This clonotype was counted many times. The rearrangement joins TRBV7-2 to TRBJ2-1; 9 bases are shared with TRBD1. The junction had 7 bases not matched to a gene; V was cut back by 4 bases and J by 3 bases. The CDR3 has 16 amino acids. The germline CDR1 and CDR2 sequences are SGHTA and FQGNSA. The CDR3 loop reads CASSSMAGQGYNEQFF. CDR3 bases: TGTGCCAGCAGCTCCATGGCGGGACAGGGCTACAATGAGCAGTTCTTC.

This clonotype was counted ten times or more. The chain joins TRBV3-1 to TRBJ2-1; the D is unclear. The V gene's germline CDR1 is LGHDT and CDR2 YNNKEL (reference sequence). Trimming removed 4 bases from V and 4 bases from J, with 5 bases in between. The CDR3 covers 12 residues. As DNA, the CDR3 is TGTGCCAGCAGCCCCCGGTACAATGAGCAGTTCTTC. As protein: CASSPRYNEQFF.

This chain uses TRBV12-3 or TRBV12-4 with TRBJ1-4; no definite D call. The germline V and J ends were trimmed by 7 bases and 13 bases, with 22 bases remaining between them. The CDR3 has 14 residues. CDR3 DNA sequence: TGTGCCAGCACCACCCAATCAGGCGGACTTGGACTGTTTTTT. It encodes CASTTQSGGLGLFF.

The sample holds many counts of this clonotype. The rearrangement links TRBV29-1 to TRBJ2-5; no clear D. Germline V lookup: CDR1 SQVTM, CDR2 ANQGSEA. V was trimmed by 4 bases and J by 1 base, leaving 10 bases between them. This CDR3 has 13 amino acids. The CDR3 sequence: CSVVKGSQETQYF. As DNA, the CDR3 is TGCAGCGTTGTAAAAGGCTCCCAAGAGACCCAGTACTTC.

This clonotype was observed a handful of times. The V call is TRBV30, the J call TRBJ1-5; D perhaps matches TRBD1 (5 bases). Germline V gene lookup returns CDR1 GTSNPN and CDR2 SVGIG (reference sequence). This CDR3 is 15 amino acids long. The ends were cut back, 2 bases at V and 10 bases at J, with 21 bases in the middle. CDR3 region: CAWSLGGAVAKPQHF. As DNA, the CDR3 is TGTGCCTGGAGTCTCGGCGGGGCGGTGGCCAAACCCCAGCATTTT.

CDR3 bases: TGTGCCAGCAGTTACTCGAGGCGGGAGGGTTACACAGATACGCAGTATTTT. Protein product: CASSYSRREGYTDTQYF. V usage is TRBV6-2 or TRBV6-3 and J usage is TRBJ2-3; 9 positions match TRBD2. This CDR3 comprises 17 residues. With V trimmed by 0 bases and J by 2 bases, 6 bases remained unmatched. Germline-derived CDR1 and CDR2 are MNHEY and SVGEGT.

This clonotype was observed at least ten times. This chain joins TRBV20-1 and TRBJ1-2; possibly TRBD1 for D (6 bases). Trimming stripped 7 bases from V and 5 bases from J, with 17 bases between. CDR1 is DFQATT, CDR2 SNEGSKA, per germline (reference sequence). This CDR3 is built from 13 residues. This CDR3 is CSVWSTGIYGYTF. The CDR3 DNA reads TGCAGTGTTTGGTCAACAGGGATTTATGGCTACACCTTC.